This T cell receptor beta chain stems from a study of post-analysis software for immune sequencing data. The study's findings and limits: Among four to six TRBV segments more frequent in patients than controls were TRBV5-6, TRBV5-1 and TRBV20-1.

To note about this clonotype: The antigen is undetermined.

The CDR3 loop spans 15 amino acids. Germline lookup yields CDR1 MGHRA and CDR2 YSYEKL. J lost 2 bases, V lost 8 bases, and 5 bases had no gene match. Unique-molecular-identifier-tagged TCR beta cDNA libraries were used. Each CDR3 protein is one row after TCRdb ran MiXCR on the PCR reads. The data hold hundreds of thousands of distinct CDR3 sequences, with 59% observed a single time. The sequenced material came from blood. The sequence was obtained from a girl between 2 and 10 years old with multiple sclerosis. The chain links TRBV4-1 to TRBJ2-3, with 12 nucleotides matching TRBD2. DNA for the CDR3: TGCGCCAGCGGTGGACTAGCGGGGCACACAGATACGCAGTATTTT. Its protein product is CASGGLAGHTDTQYF.